This T cell receptor (beta chain) is from a study of shared clonotypes between healthy human individuals. Regarding the study as a whole: Relative to their counterparts shared across all four donors, non-shared clonotypes exhibited diminished generation probabilities. The represented genetic and exposure-history diversity was limited by the small number of donors. Among the subsets, naive ones generally showed larger estimated richness than memory ones.

Assay execution proceeded at the deep level. Libraries were prepared by immunoSEQ multiplex PCR; TCRdb keeps only in-frame clonotypes and omits some of them. The sample carries about 1.1 million clones, 60% to 80% recorded once. The CDR3 runs to 15 residues. Trimming cost V 1 base and J 1 base, with 10 bases left between them. Details on this clone: Its antigen is undetermined.

The chain combines TRBV23-1 with TRBJ1-1; D possibly corresponds to TRBD1 (5 bases). TRBV23-1 is an ORF, with its function uncertain. Sequencing was performed on memory CD4+ T cells from PBMCs. Described subset: CD45RA-negative fraction. This TCR was sampled from a young man in good health. Some clones in this sample may be carry-over from other donors' samples. The CDR3 loop is CASSQLRQQNTEAFF. In DNA form, the CDR3 reads TGCGCCAGCAGTCAATTAAGACAGCAGAACACTGAAGCTTTCTTT.